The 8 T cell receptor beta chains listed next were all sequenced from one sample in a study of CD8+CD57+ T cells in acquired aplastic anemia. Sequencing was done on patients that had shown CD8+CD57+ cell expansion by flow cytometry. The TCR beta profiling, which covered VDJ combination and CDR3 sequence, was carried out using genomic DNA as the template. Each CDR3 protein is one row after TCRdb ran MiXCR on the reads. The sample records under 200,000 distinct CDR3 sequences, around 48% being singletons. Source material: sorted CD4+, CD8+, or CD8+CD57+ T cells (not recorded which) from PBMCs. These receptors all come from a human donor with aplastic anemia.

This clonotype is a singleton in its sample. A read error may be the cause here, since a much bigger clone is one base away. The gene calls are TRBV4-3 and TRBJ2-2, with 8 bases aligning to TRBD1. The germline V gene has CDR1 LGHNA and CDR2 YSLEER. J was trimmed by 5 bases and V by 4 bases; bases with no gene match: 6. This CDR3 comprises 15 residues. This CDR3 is CASSPGQGWTGELFF. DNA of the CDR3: TGCGCCAGCAGCCCCGGACAGGGCTGGACCGGGGAGCTGTTTTTT.

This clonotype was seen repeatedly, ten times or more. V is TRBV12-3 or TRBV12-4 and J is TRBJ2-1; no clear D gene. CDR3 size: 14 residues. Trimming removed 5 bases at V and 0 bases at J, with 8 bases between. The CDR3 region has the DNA TGTGCCAGCAGTAGCCCGAGCTCCTACAATGAGCAGTTCTTC. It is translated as CASSSPSSYNEQFF.

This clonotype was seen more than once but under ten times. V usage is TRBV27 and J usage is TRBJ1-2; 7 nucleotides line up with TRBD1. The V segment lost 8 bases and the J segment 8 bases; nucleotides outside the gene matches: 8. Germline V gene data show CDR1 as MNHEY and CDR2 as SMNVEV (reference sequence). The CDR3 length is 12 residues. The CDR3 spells CASRTGAGGYTF. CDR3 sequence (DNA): TGTGCCAGCCGAACAGGGGCGGGGGGCTACACCTTC.

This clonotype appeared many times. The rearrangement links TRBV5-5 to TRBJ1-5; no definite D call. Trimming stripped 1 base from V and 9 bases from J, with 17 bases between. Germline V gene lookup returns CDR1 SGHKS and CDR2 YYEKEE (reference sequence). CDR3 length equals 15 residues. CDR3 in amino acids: CASSLIVAASWPQHF. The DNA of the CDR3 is TGTGCCAGCAGCTTGATTGTGGCCGCTAGTTGGCCCCAGCATTTT.

The CDR3 coding sequence is TGTGCCAGCGCTTGGAGGGCCGACAATGAGCAGTTCTTC. Protein sequence: CASAWRADNEQFF. The chain employs TRBV25-1 and TRBJ2-1; tentative D call: TRBD2 (6 bases). CDR1 MGHDK and CDR2 SYGVNS come from the germline V gene. Trimming left V 8 bases short and J 5 bases short, with 13 bases between. The CDR3 runs to 13 residues.

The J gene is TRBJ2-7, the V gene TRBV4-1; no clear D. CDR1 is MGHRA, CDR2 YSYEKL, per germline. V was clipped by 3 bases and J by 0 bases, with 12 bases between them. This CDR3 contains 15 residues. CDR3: CASSQLHQSSYEQYF. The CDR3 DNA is TGCGCCAGCAGCCAGTTGCACCAAAGCTCCTACGAGCAGTACTTC.

The DNA of the CDR3 is TGTGCCAGCAGCTCCGAACTGTTCCTCGAGCAGTACTTC. Protein product: CASSSELFLEQYF. The chain employs TRBV7-2 and TRBJ2-7; D call uncertain. Germline V gives CDR1 SGHTA, CDR2 FQGNSA. CDR3 length equals 13 residues. Trimming took off 4 bases at V and 6 bases at J, with 13 bases between the two ends.

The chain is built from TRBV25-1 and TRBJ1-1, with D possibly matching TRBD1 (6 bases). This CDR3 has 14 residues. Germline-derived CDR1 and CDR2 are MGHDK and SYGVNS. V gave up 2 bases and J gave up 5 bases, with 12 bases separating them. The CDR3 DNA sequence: TGTGCCAGCAGTGAAAATCAGGGGTCGACTGAAGCTTTCTTT. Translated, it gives CASSENQGSTEAFF. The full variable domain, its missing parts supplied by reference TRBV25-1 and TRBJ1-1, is EADIYQTPRYLVIGTGKKITLECSQTMGHDKMYWYQQDPGMELHLIHYSYGVNSTEKGDLSSESTVSRIRTEHFPLTLESARPSHTSQYLCASSENQGSTEAFFGQGTRLTVV.